The present TCR beta chain was sequenced within a study of T cell responses to AZD1222 COVID-19 vaccine. Study as a whole: Pooled in the analysis were second doses at about 4 or about 12 weeks.

Trimming stripped 5 bases from V and 5 bases from J, with 22 bases between. The CDR3 is 18 amino acids. Germline CDR1 is SGHVS and CDR2 is FNYEAQ. Data came from immunoSEQ multiplex PCR; TCRdb stores just in-frame clones and leaves some out. This table has 100,000 or so clones, about 86% appearing once. The sample was peripheral blood, taken on day 0 of AZD1222 vaccination. This TCR was sampled from an adult in good health. This chain connects TRBV7-6 to TRBJ1-6, with D maybe TRBD1 (6 bases). The CDR3 sequence is CASSPRERGGMDNSPLHF. CDR3 in DNA: TGTGCCAGCAGCCCCAGAGAGAGAGGGGGTATGGATAATTCACCCCTCCACTTT.